The 10 T cell receptor beta chains reported below all come from one sample, sequenced in a study of blood T cells in healthy people across ages. It was with a sample-barcoded 5' primer and a J-beta primer mix that a second PCR of about 6 to 12 cycles was run. MiXCR, applied by TCRdb to the 5' RACE reads, yields one record per CDR3 protein. The sample has approximately 960,000 distinct CDR3 sequences, about 27% seen once. This sample also appeared in a second study, on T cells of mothers and their children.

The sequencing sample was made of blood. These receptors came from a woman in her forties in good health.

The gene calls are TRBV20-1 and TRBJ2-1, with a possible D match to TRBD1 (5 bases). Germline assignment: CDR1 DFQATT and CDR2 SNEGSKA (reference sequence). Trimming took 5 bases from V and 5 from J, leaving 13 bases between them. The CDR3 length is 13 residues. CDR3 sequence (DNA): TGCAGTGCTCAAGGGGCCCCAAACAATGAGCAGTTCTTC. The encoded protein is CSAQGAPNNEQFF.

This clonotype was seen at least ten times. The rearrangement uses TRBV20-1 and TRBJ2-7, with 8 bases that match TRBD1. V shed 4 bases, J shed 5 bases, and the junction held 4 bases outside the gene matches. The CDR3 is 12 amino acids. The V gene's germline CDR1 is DFQATT and CDR2 SNEGSKA (reference sequence). In DNA, the CDR3 is TGCAGTGCTAACAGGGGGAGCAACGAGCAGTACTTC. Amino acids: CSANRGSNEQYF.

This clonotype was counted ten times or more. The rearrangement links TRBV11-2 to TRBJ2-7, with 8 bases fitting TRBD1. Trimming took 3 bases from V and 9 from J; bases not matched to a gene: 13. The CDR3 runs 15 residues. Germline CDR1 is SGHAT and CDR2 is FQNNGV. The CDR3 DNA follows: TGTGCCAGCAGCTTGGGAGGAGGACAGGGCAGAAGGCAGTACTTC. It yields the protein CASSLGGGQGRRQYF.

This clonotype appeared many times. This chain connects TRBV7-2 to TRBJ2-7; the D gene is possibly TRBD1 (5 bases). Trimming removed 5 bases at V and 3 bases at J, with 8 bases between. Germline V gene lookup returns CDR1 SGHTA and CDR2 FQGNSA. The CDR3 loop spans 12 amino acids. CDR3 sequence: CASSDDSYEQYF. The CDR3 DNA follows: TGTGCCAGCAGCGATGACAGCTACGAGCAGTACTTC.

V usage is TRBV5-5 and J usage is TRBJ2-2; TRBD1 matches at 9 bases. The CDR3 has 16 amino acids. V trimming: 4 bases; J trimming: 6 bases; junction bases outside the gene matches: 10. CDR1 SGHKS and CDR2 YYEKEE come from the germline V gene (reference sequence). Here the CDR3 reads CASSPRTGASPGELFF. CDR3 coding DNA: TGTGCCAGCAGCCCAAGGACAGGGGCGAGTCCCGGGGAGCTGTTTTTT.

With regard to this clonotype: One base away lies a much larger clone, so this may be a sequencing read error. J is TRBJ2-7 and V is TRBV20-1; perhaps TRBD2 as D (6 bases). V lost 0 bases and J 5 bases, leaving 23 bases between the germline ends. This CDR3 region has 17 residues. Germline V gene data show CDR1 as DFQATT and CDR2 as SNEGSKA (reference sequence). The CDR3 region is CSARDMGLTRDPHEQYF. The CDR3 nucleotides are TGCAGTGCTAGAGATATGGGATTGACGCGGGACCCCCACGAGCAGTACTTC.

This clonotype came up a few times. Germline and junction disagree at one end, which may indicate a read error. V and J are TRBV18 and TRBJ1-1; D is unresolved. CDR1 and CDR2 (germline): KGHSH, LQKENI. The CDR3 runs 14 residues. The DNA of the CDR3 is TGTGCTAGCTCACCACTGGATAGAGGCACTGAAGCTTTCTTT. Amino acid sequence: CASSPLDRGTEAFF.

In this sample, this clonotype turned up many times. J is TRBJ2-5 and V is TRBV18; D not resolved. The CDR3 is 15 amino acids. Germline assignment: CDR1 KGHSH and CDR2 LQKENI. The V and J ends lost 2 bases and 1 base respectively, with 11 bases between them. This CDR3 reads CASSPSLPSQETQYF. For the CDR3, the DNA is TGTGCCAGCTCACCATCTTTACCGAGCCAAGAGACCCAGTACTTC.

A remark on this clonotype: The junction departs from the called germline gene at one end, perhaps through a read error. The chain employs TRBV7-2 and TRBJ1-1; TRBD1 agrees at 7 bases. Looked up from germline, CDR1 is SGHTA and CDR2 is FQGNSA. The CDR3 has 14 residues. The CDR3 nucleotides read TGTGCCAGCGCCCGACAGGGCACGAACACTGAAGCTCTCTTT. Translation: CASARQGTNTEALF.

The chain couples TRBV18 to TRBJ2-7, with 8 bases lining up with TRBD1. After removal of 2 bases from V and 5 bases from J, the junction contained 5 bases not matched to a gene. CDR3 length: 14 residues. CDR1 KGHSH and CDR2 LQKENI come from the germline V gene. CDR3 coding DNA: TGTGCCAGCTCACCATCGGCAGGGGGCCACGAGCAGTACTTC. Its protein is CASSPSAGGHEQYF.